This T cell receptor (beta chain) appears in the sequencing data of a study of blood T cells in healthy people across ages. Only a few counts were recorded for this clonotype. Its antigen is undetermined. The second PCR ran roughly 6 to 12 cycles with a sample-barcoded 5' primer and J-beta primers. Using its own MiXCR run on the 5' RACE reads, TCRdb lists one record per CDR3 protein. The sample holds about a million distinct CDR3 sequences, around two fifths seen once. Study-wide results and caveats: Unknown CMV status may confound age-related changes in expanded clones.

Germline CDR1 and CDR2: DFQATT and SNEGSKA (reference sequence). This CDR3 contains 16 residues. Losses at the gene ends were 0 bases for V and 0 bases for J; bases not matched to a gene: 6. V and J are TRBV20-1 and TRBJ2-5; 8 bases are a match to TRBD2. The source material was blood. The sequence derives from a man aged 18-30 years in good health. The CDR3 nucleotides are TGCAGTGCTAGAGATGCCGGACTAGCTGACCAAGAGACCCAGTACTTC. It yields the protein CSARDAGLADQETQYF.